The 4 T cell receptor beta chains listed next were all sequenced from one sample in a study of cytomegalovirus exposure and HLA in healthy donors. 13 Jbeta primers and 60 Vbeta primers were used for the PCR. Some clones are missing from TCRdb's copy, which holds only in-frame ones; the method was immunoSEQ multiplex PCR. The sample includes around 210,000 clones, about 88% of them seen just once. Sequencing was performed on PBMCs. The receptors stem from a girl aged 2-10 years in good health and CMV-seronegative.

V usage is TRBV5-1 and J usage is TRBJ2-5; 9 bases map to TRBD2. Per the germline V gene, CDR1 is SGHRS and CDR2 is YFSETQ. The CDR3 is 14 residues long. With V trimmed by 0 bases and J by 6 bases, 3 bases remained unmatched. CDR3 bases: TGCGCCAGCAGCTTGGCGGCGGGAGGGCAGACCCAGTACTTC. Its translation is CASSLAAGGQTQYF. Together with reference TRBV5-1 and TRBJ2-5, the CDR3 gives the full variable domain: KAGVTQTPRYLIKTRGQQVTLSCSPISGHRSVSWYQQTPGQGLQFLFEYFSETQRNKGNFPGRFSGRQFSNSRSEMNVSTLELGDSALYLCASSLAAGGQTQYFGPGTRLLVL.

This clone has just a few counts. The genes are TRBV30 and TRBJ2-2; 12 bases line up with TRBD2. The V segment lost 4 bases and the J segment 6 bases; nucleotides outside the gene matches: 6. The CDR3 covers 15 residues. Per germline, CDR1 GTSNPN and CDR2 SVGIG (reference sequence). The chain's CDR3 is CAWTGLAGYSGELFF. Written as DNA, the CDR3 is TGTGCCTGGACTGGACTAGCGGGATACTCCGGGGAGCTGTTTTTT.

This chain joins TRBV2 and TRBJ2-5; TRBD2 is a possible D gene (6 bases). V was pared by 4 bases and J by 5 bases, with 17 bases between. Germline V gene data show CDR1 as SNHLY and CDR2 as FYNNEI. This CDR3 has 15 amino acids. CDR3 in DNA: TGTGCCAGCAGTGGCGTCGCGGGGAGGTGGGAGACCCAGTACTTC. This gives the protein CASSGVAGRWETQYF.

This clone was picked up a small number of times. The rearrangement joins TRBV2 to TRBJ2-1; 14 bases fit TRBD2. The trim removed 6 bases at V and 3 bases at J, leaving 4 bases unmatched. Germline loops: CDR1 SNHLY, CDR2 FYNNEI. CDR3 size: 16 residues. The CDR3 protein is CASSGLAGGFYNEQFF. In DNA, the CDR3 is TGTGCCAGCAGCGGACTAGCGGGAGGATTCTACAATGAGCAGTTCTTC.